This is a list of T cell receptor beta chains from one sample in a study of identical twins. TCRdb reprocessed the 5' RACE reads with MiXCR, giving one entry per CDR3 protein. The sample yields 1.5 million to 2 million distinct CDR3 sequences, around a third seen once. Sequenced: cord blood. The receptor set was obtained from a newborn girl in good health. Both conserved end residues are part of each CDR3. A D gene is named only where the DNA matches it firmly. The listing skips clone size in some rows; elsewhere it reads once, few, many or a size class.

J gene	D gene	V gene	clone size	CDR3 protein	CDR3 DNA
TRBJ2-7	.	TRBV6-1	.	CGVAASYNEQYF	TGTGGCGTGGCGGCATCCTACAATGAGCAGTACTTC
TRBJ2-7	.	TRBV19	once	CAGSILRGDEQYF	TGTGCCGGTAGTATCTTAAGGGGGGACGAGCAGTACTTC
TRBJ2-5	.	TRBV4-2	.	CASSQDVSVETQYF	TGTGCCAGCAGCCAAGATGTATCAGTTGAGACCCAGTACTTC
TRBJ2-3	.	TRBV6-1	.	CASSDGPYTDTQYF	TGTGCCAGCAGTGACGGGCCGTACACAGATACGCAGTATTTT
TRBJ1-1	.	TRBV5-1	.	CASSLGGAAEAFF	TGCGCCAGCAGCTTGGGGGGGGCAGCTGAAGCTTTCTTT
TRBJ2-3	.	TRBV7-9	once	CASNLGHTQYF	TGTGCCAGCAACTTGGGTCATACGCAGTATTTT
TRBJ2-1	TRBD2	TRBV6-5	.	CASSYAGGEPNEQFF	TGTGCCAGCAGTTACGCGGGAGGAGAACCCAATGAGCAGTTCTTC
TRBJ1-6	.	TRBV7-9	few	CASSLAWGYYNSPLHF	TGTGCCAGCAGCTTAGCGTGGGGTTATTATAATTCACCCCTCCACTTT
TRBJ2-7	.	TRBV25-1	many	CASSESNSYEQYF	TGTGCCAGCAGTGAATCCAACTCCTACGAGCAGTACTTC
TRBJ2-7	TRBD1	TRBV7-6	.	CASSLLESRDSSYEQYF	TGTGCCAGCAGCTTATTGGAGTCCCGGGACAGTTCCTACGAGCAGTACTTC
TRBJ2-7	TRBD2	TRBV29-1	.	CSVEGGSGGALEQYF	TGCAGCGTTGAAGGGGGCAGCGGGGGGGCACTAGAGCAGTACTTC
TRBJ2-7	.	TRBV10-3	many	CAISDGAGDEQYF	TGTGCCATCAGTGATGGGGCAGGGGACGAGCAGTACTTC
TRBJ2-5	.	TRBV12-3/TRBV12-4	many	CASRSGLRKETQYF	TGTGCCAGCAGGTCGGGACTCCGAAAAGAGACCCAGTACTTC
TRBJ2-1	.	TRBV10-3	.	CAIKRVRGYEQFF	TGTGCCATCAAAAGGGTGAGAGGCTATGAGCAGTTCTTC
TRBJ2-7	.	TRBV7-9	once	CASSVRGTHEQYF	TGTGCCAGCAGCGTACGGGGTACCCACGAGCAGTACTTC
TRBJ1-5	.	TRBV20-1	few	CSARDSQNQPQHF	TGCAGTGCTAGAGATAGCCAGAATCAGCCCCAGCATTTT
TRBJ2-3	.	TRBV4-2	.	CASSDLPRGLTDTQYF	TGTGCCAGCAGCGACTTGCCCCGGGGACTCACAGATACGCAGTATTTT
TRBJ1-1	.	TRBV24-1	.	CAPRQFPIQEAFF	TGTGCCCCCCGACAGTTCCCTATCCAGGAAGCTTTCTTT
TRBJ2-7	TRBD2	TRBV6-5	.	CASRLYLAGGSYEQYF	TGTGCCAGCCGCCTATACCTAGCGGGAGGGTCCTACGAGCAGTACTTC
TRBJ2-1	TRBD2	TRBV12-3/TRBV12-4	few	CASRLSSGVYNEQFF	TGTGCCAGCAGGCTATCTAGCGGGGTCTACAATGAGCAGTTCTTC
TRBJ1-5	.	TRBV3-1	.	CASSQKEDQPQHF	TGTGCCAGCAGCCAAAAGGAGGATCAGCCCCAGCATTTT
TRBJ2-5	.	TRBV10-3	few	CAISELEQGNEQYF	TGTGCCATCAGTGAGCTGGAACAGGGCAATGAGCAGTACTTC
TRBJ1-2	.	TRBV6-1	few	CASTGGFYGYTF	TGTGCCAGCACTGGCGGATTCTATGGCTACACCTTC
TRBJ2-3	.	TRBV2	few	CASSGGTLPSSTDTQYF	TGTGCCAGCAGTGGAGGGACACTACCTTCTAGCACAGATACGCAGTATTTT
TRBJ2-1	.	TRBV20-1	few	CSARDYESYNEQFF	TGCAGTGCTAGAGACTACGAATCCTACAATGAGCAGTTCTTC
TRBJ2-5	.	TRBV4-1	.	CASSPHKLGIETQYF	TGCGCCAGCAGCCCTCATAAACTAGGGATAGAGACCCAGTACTTC
TRBJ2-1	TRBD2	TRBV6-5	.	CASRTIAGPSDEQFF	TGTGCCAGCAGGACGATAGCGGGGCCCTCCGATGAGCAGTTCTTC
TRBJ2-1	TRBD1	TRBV5-1	.	CASSPQTGDNERFF	TGCGCCAGCAGCCCCCAAACAGGGGATAATGAGCGGTTCTTC
TRBJ2-7	.	TRBV7-2	few	CASRRRDSLGYEQYF	TGTGCCAGCAGACGTAGGGACTCTCTCGGCTACGAGCAGTACTTC